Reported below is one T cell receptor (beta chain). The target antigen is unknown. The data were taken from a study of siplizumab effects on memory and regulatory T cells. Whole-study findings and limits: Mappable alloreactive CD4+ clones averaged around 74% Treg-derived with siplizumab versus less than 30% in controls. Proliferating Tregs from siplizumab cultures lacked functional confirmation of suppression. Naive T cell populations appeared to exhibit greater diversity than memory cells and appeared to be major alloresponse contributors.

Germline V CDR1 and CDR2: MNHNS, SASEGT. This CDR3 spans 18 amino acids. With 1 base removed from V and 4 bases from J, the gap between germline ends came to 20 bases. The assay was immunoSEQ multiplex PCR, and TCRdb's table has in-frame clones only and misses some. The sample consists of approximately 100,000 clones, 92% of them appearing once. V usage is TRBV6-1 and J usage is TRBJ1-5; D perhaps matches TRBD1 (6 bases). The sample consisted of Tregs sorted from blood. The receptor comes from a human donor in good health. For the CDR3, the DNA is TGTGCCAGCAGTGAAGGAGGGCAGGGGTGGAACAATAATCAGCCCCAGCATTTT. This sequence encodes CASSEGGQGWNNNQPQHF.